The clone carrying this T cell receptor beta chain was counted only a few times. As yet, its antigen is unknown. A much larger clone lies a single base off, so this may be a read error. Starting from genomic DNA, TCR beta CDR3 was amplified through two-round multiplex PCR. First-round PCR, the initial amplification, used primers specific to each TRBV and TRBJ gene. In TCRdb, the multiplex PCR reads were re-called with MiXCR into one record per CDR3 protein. The data show over 50,000 distinct CDR3 sequences, with roughly 36% seen just once and 9.2% held by the top ten. These data come from a study of prognosis after radiotherapy for stage I lung cancer. Overall study results and limits: With medians of about 9,200 versus 6,500, unique TCR clone counts fell after stereotactic body radiation therapy.

Germline V gene lookup returns CDR1 MRHNA and CDR2 SNTAGT. The CDR3 runs 16 residues. This clonotype was sampled from a donor aged 50 or older with non-small cell lung cancer. V is TRBV6-4 and J is TRBJ2-1; perhaps D is TRBD1 or TRBD2 (5 bases each). Sequenced here: PBMCs, sampled before or after stereotactic body radiation therapy (not recorded which). The CDR3 nucleotides are TGTGCCAGCAGTCACTCGATCGGCAGGGACGGCAATGAGCAGTTCTTC. As protein: CASSHSIGRDGNEQFF.